This T cell receptor beta chain was observed in a study of CD8+ T cells in alopecia areata. About the research overall: It was oral tofacitinib, at 5 to 10 mg twice daily, that treated patients received. For treated patients, severity scores reflected the percentage of scalp area affected. For 6 to 18 months, tofacitinib was taken, and 6 months off drug followed.

Once RNA had been extracted, it was reverse transcribed into cDNA to act as the sequencing template. The method was immunoSEQ multiplex PCR; TCRdb's version includes in-frame clones alone and lacks a portion of them. The sample comprises around 100,000 clones, approximately 55% of which are singletons, and about 3.4% rests with the top ten. Treatment reported: oral pan-JAK inhibitor, 5-10 mg twice daily. Findings of the study overall: Especially in alopecia totalis/universalis, lesional scalp showed greater clonality than normal scalp did.

CDR1 and CDR2 from the germline V gene are GTSNPN and SVGIG (reference sequence). The CDR3 length is 15 residues. The junction had 7 bases not matched to a gene; V was cut back by 1 base and J by 1 base. In regard to this clone: Its antigen is as yet unknown.

This TCR was sampled from a human donor with alopecia areata. The sample here was CD4+ T cells sorted from blood, taken at week 24, from a patient treated with tofacitinib. The chain uses TRBV30 and TRBJ2-7; TRBD1 agrees at 7 bases. CDR3 sequence (DNA): TGTGCCTGGAGTGCCTCCGGGACAGTGTCCTACGAGCAGTACTTC. This encodes CAWSASGTVSYEQYF.